These T cell receptor beta chains were read from a single sample in a study of identical twins. TCRdb re-analysed the 5' RACE reads in MiXCR, keeping a single row per CDR3 protein. The sample carries under 800,000 distinct CDR3 sequences, roughly 20% recorded once. Separately, the same data were catalogued under a study of T cells expressing NK-cell markers.

Sequencing was carried out using PBMCs. The receptors originated from a young woman in good health. The CDR3 runs from the conserved cysteine through the conserved F or W. The D gene is left open where the match is weak. Size is stated for part of the rows, as once, few or many counts, or as a class when the clone is expanded.

NA,TRBD2,TRBJ2-1,TRBV2,TGTGCCGTCCGGCGGGAGGGATACAATGAGCAGTTCTTC,CAVRREGYNEQFF
NA,NA,TRBJ2-1,TRBV6-1,TGTGCCAGCAGCCATCTCAGTGGGACGGCCTACAATGAGCAGTTCTTC,CASSHLSGTAYNEQFF
few,NA,TRBJ2-1,TRBV5-6,TGTGCCAGCAGCTTGTCGGGGGTCTCCTACAATGAGCAGTTCTTC,CASSLSGVSYNEQFF
NA,TRBD2,TRBJ2-3,TRBV20-1,TGCAGTGCTACCCCCACTAGCGTAAGCACAGATACGCAGTATTTT,CSATPTSVSTDTQYF
few,NA,TRBJ1-6,TRBV12-3/TRBV12-4,TGTGCCAGCAGAGAACGGGGTTCACCCCTCCACTTT,CASRERGSPLHF
many,TRBD2,TRBJ2-2,TRBV29-1,TGCAGCGCCCAACCCGGGAGGAGTCCCGGGGAGCTGTTTTTT,CSAQPGRSPGELFF
many,NA,TRBJ2-7,TRBV5-1,TGCGCCAGCAGCTTTTTTGACACCTCCTACGAGCAGTACTTC,CASSFFDTSYEQYF
NA,NA,TRBJ2-5,TRBV4-3,TGCGCCAGCAGCCAAGACGACACCGAGGGGGAGACCCAGTACTTC,CASSQDDTEGETQYF
NA,NA,TRBJ1-1,TRBV5-1,TGCGCCAGCAGCTTGGAACGGCAAACTGAAGCTTTCTTT,CASSLERQTEAFF
NA,NA,TRBJ2-2,TRBV20-1,TGCAGTGCTAGTAATACGGGGAGCGGCGGGGAGCTGTTTTTT,CSASNTGSGGELFF
NA,TRBD1,TRBJ1-1,TRBV5-1,TGCGCCAGCCGGGATGGACAGGGCGGAGAAGCTTTCTTT,CASRDGQGGEAFF
NA,TRBD2,TRBJ2-7,TRBV12-3/TRBV12-4,TGTGCCAGCAGTTCCGGGGGAGGGTTCTACGAGCAGTACTTC,CASSSGGGFYEQYF
few,NA,TRBJ2-3,TRBV18,TGTGCCAGCTCACCACAGGGTATGGTGCGCACAGATACGCAGTATTTT,CASSPQGMVRTDTQYF
NA,NA,TRBJ2-2,TRBV5-6,TGTGCCATCAGCTCCGGGGGCTCCACCGGGGAGCTGTTTTTT,CAISSGGSTGELFF
many,NA,TRBJ2-2,TRBV29-1,TGCAGCGTTGAAGGCGCGGGGACACCGTTCACCGGGGAGCTGTTTTTT,CSVEGAGTPFTGELFF
many,TRBD2,TRBJ2-7,TRBV27,TGTGCCAGCAGCTCCCGACTAGCGAGCTCCTACGAGCAGTACTTC,CASSSRLASSYEQYF
once,NA,TRBJ1-3,TRBV18,TGTGCCAGCTCCACACAAGGAAACACCATATATTTT,CASSTQGNTIYF
NA,NA,TRBJ2-7,TRBV5-1,TGCGCCAGCAGCTTGGGGCCAGACCTCCGCACGACCCCCTTCTACGAGCAGTACTTC,CASSLGPDLRTTPFYEQYF
few,TRBD2,TRBJ2-7,TRBV9,TGTGCCAGCAGCGTAGGCGAGCGGGGGGCCTACGAGCAGTACTTC,CASSVGERGAYEQYF
many,NA,TRBJ1-1,TRBV29-1,TGCAGCGCCGGACTCATTCCTGAAGCTTTCTTT,CSAGLIPEAFF
NA,TRBD2,TRBJ2-5,TRBV5-1,TGCGCCACCAAAGTGGTGGGGGGGCAAGAGACCCAGTACTTC,CATKVVGGQETQYF
few,NA,TRBJ1-1,TRBV28,TGTGCCAGCATTCAGGGCGGAGACACTGAAGCTTTCTTT,CASIQGGDTEAFF
few,TRBD2,TRBJ2-2,TRBV6-5,TGTGCCAGCAGTTACCGGACTAGCGGCCCGACCGGGGAGCTGTTTTTT,CASSYRTSGPTGELFF
NA,NA,TRBJ1-2,TRBV6-1,TGTGCCAGCGGGGAGACCCGGTCATTTAACTATGGCTACACCTTC,CASGETRSFNYGYTF
few,TRBD2,TRBJ2-1,TRBV6-2/TRBV6-3,TGTGCCAGCAGCCCCTTTCGGGAGGGGTACAATGAGCAGTTCTTC,CASSPFREGYNEQFF
NA,NA,TRBJ1-4,TRBV20-1,TGCAGTGCTGTGACAGTTAATGAAAAACTGTTTTTT,CSAVTVNEKLFF
NA,TRBD1,TRBJ2-5,TRBV9,TGTGCCAGCAGCGCCCAGGGGGTACCTCAAGAGACCCAGTACTTC,CASSAQGVPQETQYF
many,TRBD1,TRBJ2-7,TRBV10-1,TGCGCCAGCAGTGCCCAGGGGGCGTACGAGCAGTACTTC,CASSAQGAYEQYF
few,NA,TRBJ2-3,TRBV30,TGTGCCTGGGGCAGGACCCACTTTGGGGCAGATACGCAGTATTTT,CAWGRTHFGADTQYF
NA,NA,TRBJ2-3,TRBV27,TGTGCCAGCGGGAGTGAAGGGGCAGATACGCAGTATTTT,CASGSEGADTQYF
many,NA,TRBJ2-1,TRBV24-1,TGTGCCACCAGTCGTGAGTCCAGAGAGTGGTTCTTC,CATSRESREWFF
few,NA,TRBJ2-3,TRBV7-9,TGTGCCAGCAGCCCCCAGTTGGGCGGGGTGCAGGGAGATACGCAGTATTTT,CASSPQLGGVQGDTQYF
NA,NA,TRBJ2-7,TRBV9,TGTGCCAGCAACCAAGGATTAACTAGCAGCGAGCAGTACTTC,CASNQGLTSSEQYF
NA,TRBD1,TRBJ2-5,TRBV20-1,TGCAGTGCCAAGGGGACAGTCCAAGAGACCCAGTACTTC,CSAKGTVQETQYF
NA,NA,TRBJ2-1,TRBV27,TGTGCCAGCAGTTTATCGTCGGGGGTTGGTTACAATGAGCAGTTCTTC,CASSLSSGVGYNEQFF
few,NA,TRBJ2-7,TRBV20-1,TGCAGTGCTCGGGCGGGGCCATACGACGAGCAGTACTTC,CSARAGPYDEQYF
NA,NA,TRBJ2-5,TRBV30,TGTGCCTGGAGTGCGACAGTAGAGACCCAGTACTTC,CAWSATVETQYF
NA,NA,TRBJ1-3,TRBV6-5,TGTGCCAGCAGTTACTCCTGGGGTGGTGGAAACACCATATATTTT,CASSYSWGGGNTIYF
few,NA,TRBJ1-1,TRBV27,TGTGCCAGCAAATCGAGAGCAAGGAGGAACACTGAAGCTTTCTTT,CASKSRARRNTEAFF
NA,NA,TRBJ2-3,TRBV20-1,TGCAGTGTAGGCAGACCTAGCACAGATACGCAGTATTTT,CSVGRPSTDTQYF
NA,NA,TRBJ2-7,TRBV2,TGTGCCAGCAAGCGAGACGGCCTCTACGAGCAGTACTTC,CASKRDGLYEQYF
few,NA,TRBJ2-7,TRBV11-2,TGTGCCAGCAGCTTAGTGACGTCACCCCACGAGCAGTACTTC,CASSLVTSPHEQYF